This TCR beta chain comes out of a study of blood T cell repertoires in COVID-19. Whole-study context: Sites across the United States, Italy and Spain contributed samples from acute and convalescent COVID-19. T cells, B-cell-depleted T cells, or PBMCs supplied cDNA or gDNA.

Methods used by the authors: By means of reference gene primer amplification, nucleated cell counts were estimated. Sequenced by immunoSEQ multiplex PCR; TCRdb stores in-frame clones only, minus some. V and J calls and clone size follow that table, whereas D and trimming were derived from the DNA. The data hold around 270,000 clones, with around four fifths observed a single time. The CDR3 totals 16 residues. Germline CDR1 SGHAT, CDR2 FQDESV (reference sequence). V was shortened by 1 base and J by 4 bases, with 14 bases between the two germline ends. The V and J genes are TRBV11-1 and TRBJ2-1; the D gene is possibly TRBD1 (6 bases). Material: peripheral blood. This TCR was sampled from a man aged 55 to 70 with acute or convalescent COVID-19. The CDR3: CASSLGIGGRYNEQFF. The DNA of the CDR3 is TGTGCCAGCAGCTTAGGAATTGGGGGCCGTTACAATGAGCAGTTCTTC.